This T cell receptor (beta chain) is drawn from a study of Ad26.COV2.S vaccination and SARS-CoV-2 variants. Study-wide points: Participants given vaccine showed non-spike TCR breadth similar to that of placebo recipients.

On this clone: Antigen unknown.

Sample treatment: roughly 20 received Ad26.COV2.S at low or high dose, single or two shots; 5 received placebo; per-sample allocation not given. Sampling was done on day 63 after the first vaccine or placebo injection. Generated by immunoSEQ multiplex PCR, the TCRdb table keeps only in-frame clones and is missing some. The sample consists of 300,000 to 450,000 clones, more than 75% of them appearing once. CDR3 length: 18 residues. Trimming cost V 5 bases and J 7 bases, with 27 bases left between them. The V gene's germline CDR1 is SNHLY and CDR2 FYNNEI. This specimen was peripheral blood, taken in a trial of Ad26.COV2.S vaccine versus placebo. The origin of this receptor is a person aged 18-65 years who received the Ad26.COV2.S COVID-19 vaccine or a placebo. The chain carries TRBV2 and TRBJ2-1; D is tentatively TRBD1 or TRBD2 (5 bases each). For the CDR3, the DNA is TGTGCCAGCAGTTACTGGCTGCAGGGTACTAGTAATTTGAATGAGCAGTTCTTC. This codes for CASSYWLQGTSNLNEQFF.